This TCR beta chain derives from a study of response to subunit inactivated influenza vaccine. Overall study findings and caveats: The authors suggested that every seasonal influenza vaccination recruits few new T cells.

This clonotype was detected a few times. Its target is not known. V was cut by 8 bases and J by 4 bases, with 7 bases left in between. Germline CDR1 is SNHLY and CDR2 is FYNNEI. The CDR3 extends over 11 amino acids. TCRdb fed the RT-PCR reads into MiXCR, producing one record per CDR3 protein. Among hundreds of thousands of distinct CDR3 sequences listed, 11% to 15% were seen once. The material was PBMCs from blood, obtained 14 days before vaccination. The TCR was taken from a man in his fifties or sixties who received an inactivated influenza vaccine. The chain joins TRBV2 to TRBJ2-3, with D possibly being TRBD1 (5 bases). The DNA of the CDR3 is TGTGCCAGCCCAGGGTCAGATACGCAGTATTTT. Its translation: CASPGSDTQYF.